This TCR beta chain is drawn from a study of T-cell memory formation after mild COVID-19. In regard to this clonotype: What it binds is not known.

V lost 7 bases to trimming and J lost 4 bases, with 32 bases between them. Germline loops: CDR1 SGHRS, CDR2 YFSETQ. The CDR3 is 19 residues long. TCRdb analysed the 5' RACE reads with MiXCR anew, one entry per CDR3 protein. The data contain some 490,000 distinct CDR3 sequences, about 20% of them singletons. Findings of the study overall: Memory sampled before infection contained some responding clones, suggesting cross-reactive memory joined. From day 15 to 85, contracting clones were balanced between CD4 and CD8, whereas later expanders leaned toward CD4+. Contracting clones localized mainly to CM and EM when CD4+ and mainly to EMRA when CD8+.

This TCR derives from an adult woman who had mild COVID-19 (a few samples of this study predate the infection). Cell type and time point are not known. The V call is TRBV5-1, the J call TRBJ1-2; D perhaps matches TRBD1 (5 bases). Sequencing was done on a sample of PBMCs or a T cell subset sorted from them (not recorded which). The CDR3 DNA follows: TGCGCCAGCCGACCCCCATATGAGGGGAGTTCTCAGAATGGCTATGGCTACACCTTC. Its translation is CASRPPYEGSSQNGYGYTF.